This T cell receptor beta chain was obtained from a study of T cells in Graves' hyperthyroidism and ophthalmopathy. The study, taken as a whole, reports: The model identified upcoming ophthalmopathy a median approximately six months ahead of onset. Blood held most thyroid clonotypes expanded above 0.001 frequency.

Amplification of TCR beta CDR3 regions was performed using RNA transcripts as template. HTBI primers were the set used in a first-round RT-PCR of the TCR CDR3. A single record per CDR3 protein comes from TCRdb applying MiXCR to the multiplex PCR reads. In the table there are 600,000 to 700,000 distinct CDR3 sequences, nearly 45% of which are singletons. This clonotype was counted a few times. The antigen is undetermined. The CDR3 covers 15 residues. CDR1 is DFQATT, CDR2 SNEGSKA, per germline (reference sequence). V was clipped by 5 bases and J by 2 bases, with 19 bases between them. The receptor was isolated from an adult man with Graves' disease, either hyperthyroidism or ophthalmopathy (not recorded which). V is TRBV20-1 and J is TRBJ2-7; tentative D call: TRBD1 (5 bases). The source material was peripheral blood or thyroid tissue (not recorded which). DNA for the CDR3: TGCAGTGCTCCTGATGGCAGGGAAAGGACCTACGAGCAGTACTTC. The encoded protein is CSAPDGRERTYEQYF.